The clone carrying this TCR beta chain was observed a handful of times. Amplification used 60 Vbeta primers and 13 Jbeta primers. TCRdb's copy holds only in-frame clones and misses some; the assay was immunoSEQ multiplex PCR. The sample yields some 93,000 clones, approximately 60% seen once. The data derive from a study of cytomegalovirus exposure and HLA in healthy donors. The CDR3 extends over 16 amino acids. CDR1 and CDR2 from the germline V gene are SGHTA and FQGNSA. V shed 6 bases, J shed 0 bases, and the junction held 9 bases outside the gene matches. The V call is TRBV7-2, the J call TRBJ2-3, with TRBD2 identical over 7 bases. Sequencing was performed on PBMCs. This TCR was sampled from a boy aged 10-17 years in good health and CMV-seropositive. DNA for the CDR3: TGTGCCAGCAGGTTTCGCGGGGGTACTAGCACAGATACGCAGTATTTT. It yields the protein CASRFRGGTSTDTQYF.